The T cell receptor (beta chain) described here comes from a study of shared clonotypes between healthy human individuals. Study-wide results and caveats: Clonotype sharing levels among donors were expected to vary with sequencing depth.

Produced via immunoSEQ multiplex PCR; TCRdb's table is partial and in-frame only. The repertoire holds 2,500,000 or so clones, with around 94% as singletons. The germline V gene has CDR1 SGHRS and CDR2 YFSETQ. Trimming pared 4 bases from V and 15 bases from J, leaving 17 bases between. This CDR3 spans 13 amino acids. As regards this clone: Its antigen is unidentified.

V usage is TRBV5-1 and J usage is TRBJ1-6; D is undetermined. The clonotype originates from a man younger than 35 in good health. Sequenced: naive CD4+ T cells sorted from blood. Sample subset: CD45RA+ positively selected. In DNA form, the CDR3 reads TGCGCCAGCAGCACGGGTTGGGGTACGCTCCTCCACTTT. It codes for CASSTGWGTLLHF. The complete variable domain, with remaining parts taken from reference TRBV5-1 and TRBJ1-6, reads KAGVTQTPRYLIKTRGQQVTLSCSPISGHRSVSWYQQTPGQGLQFLFEYFSETQRNKGNFPGRFSGRQFSNSRSEMNVSTLELGDSALYLCASSTGWGTLLHFGNGTRLTVT.